The 32 T cell receptor beta chains reported below all come from one sample, sequenced in a study of brain T cells in children with intractable seizures (dated by TCRdb to about 2021). Preparation of the library involved the immunoSEQ multiplex PCR assay. TCRdb holds this immuneACCESS table with in-frame rearrangements only. Some clones are missing; in checked studies, unresolved V genes explain under half, and the rest has no known cause. For this sample the table gives roughly 69,000 clones, of which around 95% were detected only once. The top ten clones comprise 0.3% to 0.4% of the sample. The sample's time point label is to be understood as: resected brain tissue, or blood drawn just prior to surgery. Sample: peripheral blood, taken at surgery. Receptors were obtained from a boy in the first two years of life with focal cortical dysplasia and intractable seizures.

The J gene is TRBJ2-1, the V gene TRBV5-1, with 11 bases fitting TRBD2. Germline trimming cut 5 bases from V and 3 bases from J; bases unmatched to any gene: 7. Germline V CDR1 and CDR2: SGHRS, YFSETQ. This CDR3 is 16 amino acids long. The CDR3 protein is CASRWGLAEIYNEQFF. The CDR3, as DNA: TGCGCCAGCAGATGGGGACTAGCGGAGATCTACAATGAGCAGTTCTTC.

V is TRBV19 and J is TRBJ2-5; 12 nucleotides agree with TRBD2. CDR3 size: 22 residues. The ends lost 3 bases at V and 3 bases at J; junction bases unmatched: 23. Germline CDR1 LNHDA, CDR2 SQIVND (reference sequence). The CDR3 here is CASSIFIEEPGLAGKPKETQYF. In nucleotides, the CDR3 is TGTGCCAGTAGTATTTTCATTGAGGAGCCGGGACTAGCGGGTAAACCAAAAGAGACCCAGTACTTC.

The CDR3 sequence: CASSPGRRWQYF. The CDR3 DNA reads TGTGCCAGCAGCCCGGGGCGGCGTTGGCAGTACTTC. The V gene is TRBV6-2 or TRBV6-3, the J gene TRBJ2-7; D tentatively fits TRBD1 or TRBD2 (5 bases each). CDR1 is MNHEY, CDR2 SVGEGT, per germline. The CDR3 consists of 12 residues. With 6 bases removed from V and 9 bases from J, the gap between germline ends came to 15 bases.

This chain uses TRBV10-1 with TRBJ2-1, with TRBD2 matching over 9 bases. V shed 5 bases and J 5 bases; nucleotides not matched to a gene: 7. Germline V lookup: CDR1 WNHNN, CDR2 SYGVQD (reference sequence). This CDR3 has 15 amino acids. CDR3 coding DNA: TGCGCCAGCAGTTACCAGGGACTAGCCCACAATGAGCAGTTCTTC. Translating gives CASSYQGLAHNEQFF.

The V gene is TRBV29-1, the J gene TRBJ1-2; 9 bases line up with TRBD1. Germline assignment: CDR1 SQVTM and CDR2 ANQGSEA. V shed 6 bases, J shed 2 bases, and the junction held 7 bases outside the gene matches. CDR3 length: 14 residues. Written as DNA, the CDR3 is TGCAGCGTCGCAAGAACAGGGGGCAACTATGGCTACACCTTC. Translating it yields CSVARTGGNYGYTF.

The rearrangement uses TRBV6-1 and TRBJ1-5; possibly TRBD1 for D (5 bases). V was clipped by 4 bases and J by 1 base, with 17 bases between them. The CDR3 runs 17 residues. Germline CDR1 is MNHNS and CDR2 is SASEGT. This chain's CDR3 is CASSARVPFESNQPQHF. In DNA, the CDR3 is TGTGCCAGCAGTGCCAGGGTACCGTTCGAAAGCAATCAGCCCCAGCATTTT.

The rearrangement links TRBV10-3 to TRBJ2-7; D gene uncertain. Germline CDR1 ENHRY, CDR2 SYGVKD. The CDR3 contains 11 residues. The germline V and J ends were trimmed by 8 bases and 3 bases, with 8 bases remaining between them. The CDR3 DNA sequence: TGTGCCATCGACTCCCACTACGAGCAGTACTTC. This gives the protein CAIDSHYEQYF.

The chain is built from TRBV15 and TRBJ1-5, with D perhaps matching TRBD1 (5 bases). The CDR3 is 12 residues long. Germline CDR1 and CDR2: LNHNV and YYDKDF (reference sequence). Trimming stripped 8 bases from V and 5 bases from J, with 10 bases between. For the CDR3, the DNA is TGTGCCACCCAGGGAGATCATCAGCCCCAGCATTTT. Protein product: CATQGDHQPQHF.

The CDR3 protein is CASSPRRPDWPAYEQYF. The CDR3 DNA reads as TGTGCCAGCAGCCCTAGGAGACCTGACTGGCCTGCCTACGAGCAGTACTTC. This sequence joins TRBV7-2 and TRBJ2-7; D ambiguous. Germline CDR1 SGHTA, CDR2 FQGNSA. V lost 5 bases and J 2 bases, leaving 22 bases between the germline ends. The CDR3 has 17 amino acids.

The chain uses TRBV28 and TRBJ1-6, with 8 bases aligning to TRBD1. This CDR3 comprises 15 residues. The V segment lost 2 bases and the J segment 7 bases; nucleotides outside the gene matches: 4. Germline V gene sequence: CDR1 MDHEN, CDR2 SYDVKM. The CDR3 bases are TGTGCCAGCAGTTTAGTCTACAGGGGGAATTCACCCCTCCACTTT. Protein product: CASSLVYRGNSPLHF.

This chain joins TRBV3-1 (or the pseudogene TRBV3-2) and TRBJ2-1, with a possible D match to TRBD2 (6 bases). Looked up from germline, CDR1 is LGHDT and CDR2 is YNNKEL (reference sequence). This CDR3 comprises 15 residues. V lost 4 bases and J lost 3, with 13 bases in between. CDR3 in DNA: TGTGCCAGCAGCCGGGACTCTGGGGGCTACAATGAGCAGTTCTTC. Encoded protein: CASSRDSGGYNEQFF.

V usage is TRBV2 and J usage is TRBJ1-4; D is uncertain. CDR3 length: 15 residues. Germline V lookup: CDR1 SNHLY, CDR2 FYNNEI. The V end was cut by 4 bases, the J end by 0 bases, with 9 bases between. The CDR3 spells CASSASAPTNEKLFF. CDR3 DNA sequence: TGTGCCAGCAGTGCCTCGGCCCCAACTAATGAAAAACTGTTTTTT.

This clone showed up just a few times. The gene calls are TRBV4-1 and TRBJ1-5; the D is unclear. Germline V gene sequence: CDR1 MGHRA, CDR2 YSYEKL. Trimming took 1 base from V and 1 from J, leaving 5 bases between them. This CDR3 has 14 residues. The CDR3 is CASSQARSNQPQHF. The CDR3 coding sequence is TGCGCCAGCAGCCAAGCCAGGAGCAATCAGCCCCAGCATTTT.

The chain links TRBV27 to TRBJ2-7; D is undetermined. The V gene's germline CDR1 is MNHEY and CDR2 SMNVEV (reference sequence). The CDR3 is 14 amino acids. V was cut by 6 bases and J by 1 base, with 13 bases left in between. Here the CDR3 reads CASSFYGISYEQYF. In DNA, the CDR3 is TGTGCCAGCAGCTTTTACGGTATTTCCTACGAGCAGTACTTC.

This sequence joins TRBV6-6 and TRBJ1-6; D is unresolved. The CDR3 length is 14 residues. Germline CDR1 reads MNHNY; CDR2 reads SVGAGI (reference sequence). Trimming shortened V by 0 bases and J by 10 bases, and 10 bases separated the two germline ends. The CDR3 DNA reads TGTGCCAGCAGTTACTCTCTACCCGAGTCACCCCTCCACTTT. The encoded protein is CASSYSLPESPLHF.

V usage is TRBV5-1 and J usage is TRBJ2-7; D gene unclear. The V and J ends lost 4 bases and 3 bases respectively, with 17 bases between them. The CDR3 loop spans 15 amino acids. Germline V CDR1 and CDR2: SGHRS, YFSETQ. CDR3 DNA: TGCGCCAGCAGCGCCATCGGACCGGCCGACTACGAGCAGTACTTC. It is translated as CASSAIGPADYEQYF.

The chain has TRBV7-2 and TRBJ1-6; D may be TRBD1 (6 bases). The CDR3 has 14 amino acids. Trimming left V 0 bases short and J 9 bases short, with 9 bases between. Germline assignment: CDR1 SGHTA and CDR2 FQGNSA. Here the CDR3 reads CASSLALQGSPLHF. For the CDR3, the DNA is TGTGCCAGCAGCTTAGCTCTACAGGGTTCACCCCTCCACTTT.

The DNA of the CDR3 is TGCGCCAGCAGCCCCTCTCGGGGTGTACACACAGATACGCAGTATTTT. This gives the protein CASSPSRGVHTDTQYF. V is TRBV4-1 and J is TRBJ2-3, with D possibly being TRBD2 (5 bases). Trimming shortened V by 4 bases and J by 2 bases, and 16 bases separated the two germline ends. The germline gives CDR1 MGHRA, CDR2 YSYEKL. The CDR3 is made up of 16 amino acids.

The J gene is TRBJ1-4, the V gene TRBV5-6; D not resolved. CDR1 SGHDT and CDR2 YYEEEE come from the germline V gene. This CDR3 is built from 15 residues. V lost 0 bases and J 4 bases, leaving 10 bases between the germline ends. CDR3 sequence: CASSLGTPDNEKLFF. In nucleotides, the CDR3 is TGTGCCAGCAGCTTGGGTACGCCGGATAATGAAAAACTGTTTTTT.

The V call is TRBV15, the J call TRBJ1-2; D is uncertain. The CDR3 is 14 amino acids. Per germline, CDR1 LNHNV and CDR2 YYDKDF (reference sequence). Trimming cost V 0 bases and J 4 bases, with 9 bases left between them. CDR3 residues: CATSRDSEIYGYTF. CDR3 sequence (DNA): TGTGCCACCAGCAGAGATAGCGAAATCTATGGCTACACCTTC.

The chain is built from TRBV6-5 and TRBJ2-3; 7 nucleotides line up with TRBD2. Germline CDR1 reads MNHEY; CDR2 reads SVGAGI. Germline trimming cut 2 bases from V and 5 bases from J; bases unmatched to any gene: 4. The CDR3 is 14 amino acids. The CDR3 region is CASSYGRGGDTQYF. In nucleotides, the CDR3 is TGTGCCAGCAGTTACGGGAGGGGTGGAGATACGCAGTATTTT.

This clone has only one observation. V and J are TRBV27 and TRBJ2-7; TRBD2 agrees at 8 bases. Germline CDR1 is MNHEY and CDR2 is SMNVEV (reference sequence). The CDR3 sequence is 17 residues long. The V and J ends lost 6 bases and 2 bases, in that order; junction bases with no gene match: 15. The CDR3 spells CASSKSGSGAVTYEQYF. Here the CDR3 DNA reads TGTGCCAGCAGCAAAAGCGGGAGCGGGGCAGTTACCTACGAGCAGTACTTC.

The rearrangement uses TRBV2 and TRBJ1-2; 10 bases line up with TRBD1. V trimming: 8 bases; J trimming: 4 bases; junction bases outside the gene matches: 7. In germline, CDR1 is SNHLY, CDR2 FYNNEI. The CDR3 loop spans 14 amino acids. Here the CDR3 reads CASELTGGIYGYTF. CDR3 DNA sequence: TGTGCCAGCGAGTTGACAGGGGGCATCTATGGCTACACCTTC.

The chain combines TRBV10-2 with TRBJ2-4, with D possibly being TRBD1 (6 bases). Trimming shortened V by 10 bases and J by 6 bases, and 13 bases separated the two germline ends. In germline, CDR1 is WSHSY, CDR2 SAAADI. The CDR3 is 12 residues long. The CDR3 coding sequence is TGCGCCATCCCAACAGGGCTAAACATTCAGTACTTC. This translates into CAIPTGLNIQYF.

The gene calls are TRBV1 and TRBJ1-2. TRBV1 corresponds to a pseudogene. This CDR3 spans 14 amino acids. The CDR3 DNA reads as TGCACCAGCAGCCAAGAGGGGACGGCCTCTGGCTACACCTTC. Protein product: CTSSQEGTASGYTF.

V usage is TRBV11-3 and J usage is TRBJ2-1; 12 nucleotides align to TRBD2. With 0 bases clipped from V and 9 bases from J, the junction kept 6 bases outside the gene matches. The CDR3 extends over 16 amino acids. Germline assignment: CDR1 SGHNT and CDR2 YENEEA. Here the CDR3 reads CASSLEWTSGKGEQFF. DNA of the CDR3: TGTGCCAGCAGCTTAGAATGGACTAGCGGGAAGGGTGAGCAGTTCTTC.

The V call is TRBV7-9, the J call TRBJ2-5; no firm D call. There are 15 residues in the CDR3. V was pared by 5 bases and J by 2 bases, with 15 bases between. Germline values: CDR1 SEHNR, CDR2 FQNEAQ (reference sequence). The CDR3 DNA follows: TGTGCCAGCAGCCATATAGAGGCCCCTCAAGAGACCCAGTACTTC. Translated, it gives CASSHIEAPQETQYF.

This rearrangement joins TRBV28 to TRBJ2-7, with a weak D call TRBD2 (6 bases). Germline CDR1 reads MDHEN; CDR2 reads SYDVKM. V gave up 2 bases and J gave up 5 bases, with 10 bases separating them. This CDR3 comprises 13 residues. The DNA for the CDR3 is TGTGCCAGCAGTTTAGGGTGGAGGGACGAGCAGTACTTC. This sequence encodes CASSLGWRDEQYF.

This chain joins TRBV4-2 and TRBJ2-2; 8 positions match TRBD1. The CDR3 consists of 17 residues. Germline assignment: CDR1 LGHNA and CDR2 YNFKEQ. V shed 1 base, J shed 4 bases, and the junction held 8 bases outside the gene matches. The CDR3 region is CASSQAVGQGGTGELFF. CDR3 DNA: TGTGCCAGCAGCCAAGCTGTAGGACAGGGCGGCACCGGGGAGCTGTTTTTT.

This clone showed up just once. This chain links TRBV5-1 with TRBJ2-1, with 10 nucleotides matching TRBD2. The trim removed 1 base at V and 8 bases at J, leaving 3 bases unmatched. The germline CDR1 and CDR2 sequences are SGHRS and YFSETQ. CDR3 length equals 14 residues. CDR3 region: CASSLPSGSYEQFF. The CDR3 nucleotides are TGCGCCAGCAGCTTGCCTAGCGGGAGCTATGAGCAGTTCTTC.

The chain recombines TRBV27 with TRBJ1-2; D is ambiguous. This CDR3 region has 17 residues. Germline values: CDR1 MNHEY, CDR2 SMNVEV (reference sequence). V dropped 5 bases and J dropped 2 bases, with 21 bases sitting between them. CDR3 sequence: CASSPPAPWGSNYGYTF. CDR3 bases: TGTGCCAGCAGTCCCCCGGCACCTTGGGGATCGAACTATGGCTACACCTTC.

The V call is TRBV2, the J call TRBJ2-3; no reliable D call. The CDR3 has 13 residues. V gave up 2 bases and J gave up 3 bases, with 6 bases separating them. Germline V gene data show CDR1 as SNHLY and CDR2 as FYNNEI. The CDR3 DNA reads as TGTGCCAGCAGTGAAACCAGAACAGATACGCAGTATTTT. Protein sequence: CASSETRTDTQYF.